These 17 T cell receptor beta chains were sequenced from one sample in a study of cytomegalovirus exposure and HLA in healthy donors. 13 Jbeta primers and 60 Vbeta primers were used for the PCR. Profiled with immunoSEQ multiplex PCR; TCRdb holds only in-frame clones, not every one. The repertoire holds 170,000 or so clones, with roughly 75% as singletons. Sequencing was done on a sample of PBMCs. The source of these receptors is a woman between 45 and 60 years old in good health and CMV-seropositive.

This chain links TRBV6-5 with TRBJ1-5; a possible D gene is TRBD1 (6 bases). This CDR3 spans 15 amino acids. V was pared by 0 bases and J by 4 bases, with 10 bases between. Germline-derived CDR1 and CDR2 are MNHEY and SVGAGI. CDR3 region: CASSYSSQGNQPQHF. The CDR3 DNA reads TGTGCCAGCAGTTACTCTTCACAGGGAAATCAGCCCCAGCATTTT.

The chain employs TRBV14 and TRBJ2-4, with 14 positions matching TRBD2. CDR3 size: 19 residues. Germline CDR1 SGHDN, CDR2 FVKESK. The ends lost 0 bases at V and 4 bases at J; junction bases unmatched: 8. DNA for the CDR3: TGTGCCAGCAGCCAAGATTACCTAGGACTAGCGGGGGGTAAAAACATTCAGTACTTC. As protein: CASSQDYLGLAGGKNIQYF.

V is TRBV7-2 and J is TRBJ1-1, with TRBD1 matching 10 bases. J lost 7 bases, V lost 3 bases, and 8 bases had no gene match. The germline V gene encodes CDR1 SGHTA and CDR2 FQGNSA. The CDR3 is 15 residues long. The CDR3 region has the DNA TGTGCCAGCAGCTTCACGACAGGGGGCGATGGTGAAGCTTTCTTT. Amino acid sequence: CASSFTTGGDGEAFF.

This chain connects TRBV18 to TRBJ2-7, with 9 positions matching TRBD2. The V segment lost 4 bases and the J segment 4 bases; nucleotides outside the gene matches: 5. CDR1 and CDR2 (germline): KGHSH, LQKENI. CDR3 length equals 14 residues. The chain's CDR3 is CASSLTSGVYEQYF. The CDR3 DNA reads TGTGCCAGCTCACTGACTAGCGGAGTTTACGAGCAGTACTTC.

DNA for the CDR3: TGCGCCAGCAGCCCTCGGGAGGGGGCAGGCTACGAGCAGTACTTC. This sequence encodes CASSPREGAGYEQYF. The chain employs TRBV5-1 and TRBJ2-7, with a tentative D call TRBD2 (8 bases). Per the germline V gene, CDR1 is SGHRS and CDR2 is YFSETQ. V was clipped by 4 bases and J by 3 bases, with 17 bases between them. This CDR3 contains 15 residues.

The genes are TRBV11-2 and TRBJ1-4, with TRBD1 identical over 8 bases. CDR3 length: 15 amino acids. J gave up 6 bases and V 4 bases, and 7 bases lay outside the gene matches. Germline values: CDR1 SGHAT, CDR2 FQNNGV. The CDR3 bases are TGTGCCAGCAGCTCATGGACAGGGTTTGATGAAAAACTGTTTTTT. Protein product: CASSSWTGFDEKLFF.

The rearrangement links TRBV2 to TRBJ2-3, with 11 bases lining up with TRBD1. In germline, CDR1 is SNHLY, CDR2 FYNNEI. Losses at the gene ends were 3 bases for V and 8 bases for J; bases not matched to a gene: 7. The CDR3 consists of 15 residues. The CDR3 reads CASSDGTGGIRTQYF. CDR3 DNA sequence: TGTGCCAGCAGTGATGGGACAGGGGGTATTCGTACGCAGTATTTT.

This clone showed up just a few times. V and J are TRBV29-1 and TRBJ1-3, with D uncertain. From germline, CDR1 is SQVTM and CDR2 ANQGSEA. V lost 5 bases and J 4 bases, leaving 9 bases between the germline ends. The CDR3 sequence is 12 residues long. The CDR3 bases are TGCAGCGTTAAAGTGGCCGGAAACACCATATATTTT. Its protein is CSVKVAGNTIYF.

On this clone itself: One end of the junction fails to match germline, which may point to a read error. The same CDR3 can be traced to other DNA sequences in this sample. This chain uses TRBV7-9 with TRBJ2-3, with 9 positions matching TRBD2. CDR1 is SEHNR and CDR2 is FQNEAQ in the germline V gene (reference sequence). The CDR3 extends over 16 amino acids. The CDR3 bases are TGTGCCAGCAGCTTAGGGCTAGCGGGAAGAACAGATACGCAGTACTTT. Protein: CASSLGLAGRTDTQYF.

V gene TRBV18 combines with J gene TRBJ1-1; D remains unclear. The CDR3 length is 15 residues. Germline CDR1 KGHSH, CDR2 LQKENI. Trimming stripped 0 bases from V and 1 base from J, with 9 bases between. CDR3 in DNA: TGTGCCAGCTCACCACCTACTGCGAGGAACACTGAAGCTTTCTTT. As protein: CASSPPTARNTEAFF.

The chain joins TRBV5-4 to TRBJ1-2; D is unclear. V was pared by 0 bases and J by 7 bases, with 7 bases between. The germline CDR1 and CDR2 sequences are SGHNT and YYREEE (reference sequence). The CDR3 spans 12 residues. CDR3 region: CASSLGASGYTF. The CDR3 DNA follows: TGTGCCAGCAGCTTGGGAGCGTCTGGCTACACCTTC.

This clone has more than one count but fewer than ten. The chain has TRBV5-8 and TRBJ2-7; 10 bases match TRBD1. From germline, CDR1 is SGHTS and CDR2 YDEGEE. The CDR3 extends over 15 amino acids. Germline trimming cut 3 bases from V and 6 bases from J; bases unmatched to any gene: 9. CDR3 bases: TGTGCCAGCAGCTCGATCAGCGGGACAGGGGTCGAGCAGTACTTC. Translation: CASSSISGTGVEQYF.

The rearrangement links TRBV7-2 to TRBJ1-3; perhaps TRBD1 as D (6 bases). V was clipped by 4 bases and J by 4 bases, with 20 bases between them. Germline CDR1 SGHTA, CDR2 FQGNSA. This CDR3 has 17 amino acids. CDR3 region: CASSSHPGAGGGNTIYF. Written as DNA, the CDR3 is TGTGCCAGCAGCTCCCACCCTGGGGCGGGGGGCGGAAACACCATATATTTT.

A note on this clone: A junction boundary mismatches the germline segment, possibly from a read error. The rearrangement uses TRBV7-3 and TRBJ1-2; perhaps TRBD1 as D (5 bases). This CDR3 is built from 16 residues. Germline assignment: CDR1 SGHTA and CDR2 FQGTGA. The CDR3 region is CAGSLHRIRLLDGYTF. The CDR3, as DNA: TGTGCCGGCAGCTTACACAGGATCCGATTGTTGGATGGCTACACCTTC.

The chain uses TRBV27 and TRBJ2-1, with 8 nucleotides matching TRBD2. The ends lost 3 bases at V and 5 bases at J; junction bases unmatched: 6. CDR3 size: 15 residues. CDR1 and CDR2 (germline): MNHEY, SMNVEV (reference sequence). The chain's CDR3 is CASSFVTSAHNEQFF. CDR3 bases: TGTGCCAGCAGTTTCGTGACTAGCGCACACAATGAGCAGTTCTTC.

DNA of the CDR3: TGTGCCAGCAGCTTGGCCTACACAGGAGCTGGAAACACCATATATTTT. Translating it yields CASSLAYTGAGNTIYF. The gene calls are TRBV11-1 and TRBJ1-3; a possible D gene is TRBD1 (5 bases). V lost 3 bases, J lost 2 bases, and 14 bases lay in between. Per germline, CDR1 SGHAT and CDR2 FQDESV (reference sequence). The CDR3 length is 16 residues.

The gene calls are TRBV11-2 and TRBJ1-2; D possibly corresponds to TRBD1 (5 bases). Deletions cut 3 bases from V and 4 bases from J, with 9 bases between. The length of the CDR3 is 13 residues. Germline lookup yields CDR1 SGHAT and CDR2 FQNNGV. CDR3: CASSFDSSYGYTF. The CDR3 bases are TGTGCCAGCAGCTTCGACAGTTCCTATGGCTACACCTTC.